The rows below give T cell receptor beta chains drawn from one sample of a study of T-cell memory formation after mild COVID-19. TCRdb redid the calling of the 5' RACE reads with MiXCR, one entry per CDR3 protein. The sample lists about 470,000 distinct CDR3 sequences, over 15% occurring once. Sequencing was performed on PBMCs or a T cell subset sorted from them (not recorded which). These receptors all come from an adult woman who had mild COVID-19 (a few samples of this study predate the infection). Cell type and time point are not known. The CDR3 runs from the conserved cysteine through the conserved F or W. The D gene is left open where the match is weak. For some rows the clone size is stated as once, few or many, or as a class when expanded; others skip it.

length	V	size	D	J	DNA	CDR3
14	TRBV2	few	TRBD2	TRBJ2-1	TGTGCCAGCAATGGGCTAGCGGGAGTTGGAGAGCAGTTCTTC	CASNGLAGVGEQFF
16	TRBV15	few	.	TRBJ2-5	TGTGCCACCAGCAGAGATCGAGGGCAGGGCAGCGAGACCCAGTACTTC	CATSRDRGQGSETQYF
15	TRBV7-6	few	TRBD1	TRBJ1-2	TGTGCCAGCAGCTTAGGGACAGGGGCCTTATATGGCTACACCTTC	CASSLGTGALYGYTF
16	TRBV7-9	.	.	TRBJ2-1	TGTGCCAGCAGCTTTCCTTCTAGTTCCTCCTACAATGAGCAGTTCTTC	CASSFPSSSSYNEQFF
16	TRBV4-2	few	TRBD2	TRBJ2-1	TGTGCCAGCAGCCAAGATGCTAGCGGGGACTACAATGAGCAGTTCTTC	CASSQDASGDYNEQFF
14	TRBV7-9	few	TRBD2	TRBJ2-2	TGTGCCGGGCGGACTAGCGGGAACACCGGGGAGCTGTTTTTT	CAGRTSGNTGELFF
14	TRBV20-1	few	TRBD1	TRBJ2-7	TGCAGTGCTAGGGGAGGACAGGGCTCCTACGAGCAGTACTTC	CSARGGQGSYEQYF
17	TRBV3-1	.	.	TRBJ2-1	TGTGCCAGCAGCCAAGATATACAGGCGGTGGGATACAATGAGCAGTTCTTC	CASSQDIQAVGYNEQFF
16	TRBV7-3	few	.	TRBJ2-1	TGTGCCAGCAGCGGGGGACGACAGTTCTCCTACAATGAGCAGTTCTTC	CASSGGRQFSYNEQFF
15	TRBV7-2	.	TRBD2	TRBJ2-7	TGTGCCAGCAGCTTAGCGGCCGGGAGGATATACGAGCAGTACTTC	CASSLAAGRIYEQYF
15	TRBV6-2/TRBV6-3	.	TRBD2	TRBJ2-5	TGTGCCAGCTCCCCGGGGACTAGCGGGAGGAAGACCCAGTACTTC	CASSPGTSGRKTQYF
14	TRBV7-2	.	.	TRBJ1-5	TGTGCCAGCAGCCCAGGTGAGGGTCATCAGCCCCAGCATTTT	CASSPGEGHQPQHF
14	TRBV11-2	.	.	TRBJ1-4	TGTGCCAGCAGCCGCCAGTTAATTAATGAAAAACTGTTTTTT	CASSRQLINEKLFF
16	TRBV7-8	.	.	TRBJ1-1	TGTGCCAGCAGCCTCCGGCCGACAGGACTGAACGATGAAGCTTTCTTT	CASSLRPTGLNDEAFF
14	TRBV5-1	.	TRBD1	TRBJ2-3	TGCGCCAGCAGCTCCACAGGGGGCACAGATACGCAGTATTTT	CASSSTGGTDTQYF
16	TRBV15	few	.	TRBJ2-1	TGTGCCACCAGCAGAGGGGCGGGGAGCTCCTACAATGAGCAGTTCTTC	CATSRGAGSSYNEQFF
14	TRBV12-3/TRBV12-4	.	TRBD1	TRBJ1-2	TGTGCCAGCAGTTTGTCAGGGGGCGGGCATGGCTACACCTTC	CASSLSGGGHGYTF
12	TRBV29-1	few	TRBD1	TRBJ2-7	TGCAGCGTTAAGGCAGGGGGCTACGAGCAGTACTTC	CSVKAGGYEQYF
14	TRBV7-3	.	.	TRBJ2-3	TGTGCCAGCAGCTTAACCCAGGCAGCCCGGGAGTGGTATTTT	CASSLTQAAREWYF
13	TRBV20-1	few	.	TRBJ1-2	TGCAGTGCTAGTCCGGGGGGGAACTATGGCTACACCTTC	CSASPGGNYGYTF
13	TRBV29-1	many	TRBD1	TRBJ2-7	TGCAGCATTCTCCCGGGACAGACCCACGAGCAGTACTTC	CSILPGQTHEQYF
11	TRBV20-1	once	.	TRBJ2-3	TGCAGTGCCACCGCCCTCGATACGCAGTATTTT	CSATALDTQYF
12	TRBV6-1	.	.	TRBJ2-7	TGTGCCAGCACAACTCAGGACTACGAGCAGTACTTC	CASTTQDYEQYF
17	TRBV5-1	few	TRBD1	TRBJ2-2	TGCGCCAGCAGCTTCGCCGACAGGGGGACGAACACCGGGGAGCTGTTTTTT	CASSFADRGTNTGELFF
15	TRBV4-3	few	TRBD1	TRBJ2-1	TGCGCCAGCAGCCAAGACAGGGGGCACTACAATGAGCAGTTCTTC	CASSQDRGHYNEQFF
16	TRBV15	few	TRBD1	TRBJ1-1	TGTGCCACCAGCAGAGATGGGAGGGGGCAGGTCACTGAAGCTTTCTTT	CATSRDGRGQVTEAFF
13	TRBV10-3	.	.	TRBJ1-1	TGTGCCATCAGAGAGACGGGGAACACTGAAGCTTTCTTT	CAIRETGNTEAFF
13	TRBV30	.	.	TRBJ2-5	TGTGCCTGGAGTGTACCCCCTCAAGAGACCCAGTACTTC	CAWSVPPQETQYF
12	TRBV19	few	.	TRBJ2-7	TGTGCCAGTAGAGGGCAGGACAAGGGGCAGTACTTC	CASRGQDKGQYF
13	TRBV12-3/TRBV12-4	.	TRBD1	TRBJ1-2	TGTGCCAGCACCCCTACAGGGGTGGGCGGCTACACCTTC	CASTPTGVGGYTF
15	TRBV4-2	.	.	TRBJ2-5	TGTGCCAGCAGCCAAGGTGTAGATCCTCGGAAGACCCAGTACTTC	CASSQGVDPRKTQYF
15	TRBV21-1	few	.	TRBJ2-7	TGTGCCAGCAGCATCGCGGGACAGGGGAGGAACGAGCAGTACTTC	CASSIAGQGRNEQYF
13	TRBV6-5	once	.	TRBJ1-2	TGTGCCAGCAGTTACGACAGGCGGAGCGGCTACACCTTC	CASSYDRRSGYTF
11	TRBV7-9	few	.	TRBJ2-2	TGTGCCAGAGGACTGAGCGGGGAGCTGTTTTTT	CARGLSGELFF